What follows are 28 T cell receptor beta chains derived from one specimen sequenced in a study of control samples from healthy donors and cancer patients. The data were produced by immunoSEQ multiplex PCR, yet TCRdb's version contains in-frame clones alone and is incomplete. The sample has approximately 90,000 clones, roughly 80% seen once; the top ten hold around 20%. Sequencing was done on a sample of blood. Source of these receptors: a man aged 25 to 40 in good health.

This clone was counted once. The J gene is TRBJ1-5, the V gene TRBV19; maybe TRBD1 (6 bases). Germline V gene sequence: CDR1 LNHDA, CDR2 SQIVND (reference sequence). Between the trimmed V and J ends, which lost 8 bases and 3 bases, there was a span of 14 bases. This CDR3 is 14 amino acids long. Written as DNA, the CDR3 is TGTGCCAGTGGGCCGGACAGCCTCAATCAGCCCCAGCATTTT. The encoded protein is CASGPDSLNQPQHF. Full variable domain (rest looked up from reference TRBV19 and TRBJ1-5): DGGITQSPKYLFRKEGQNVTLSCEQNLNHDAMYWYRQDPGQGLRLIYYSQIVNDFQKGDIAEGYSVSREKKESFPLTVTSAQKNPTAFYLCASGPDSLNQPQHFGDGTRLSIL.

The V gene is TRBV28, the J gene TRBJ1-1; TRBD1 aligns across 7 bases. The trim removed 4 bases at V and 4 bases at J, leaving 6 bases unmatched. The CDR3 runs 14 residues. Germline V CDR1 and CDR2: MDHEN, SYDVKM. CDR3 sequence: CASSSYRGGTEAFF. In nucleotides, the CDR3 is TGTGCCAGCAGTTCATACAGGGGCGGCACTGAAGCTTTCTTT.

The V and J genes are TRBV2 and TRBJ2-3, with 7 bases identical to TRBD2. The J segment lost 8 bases and the V segment lost 8 bases, leaving 1 base of the junction unmatched. Germline CDR1 SNHLY, CDR2 FYNNEI. This CDR3 is built from 10 residues. The CDR3 DNA reads as TGTGCCAGCGGGGGGGGTACGCAGTATTTT. Its protein is CASGGGTQYF. The entire variable domain, with the rest obtained from reference TRBV2 and TRBJ2-3, is as follows: EPEVTQTPSHQVTQMGQEVILRCVPISNHLYFYWYRQILGQKVEFLVSFYNNEISEKSEIFDDQFSVERPDGSNFTLKIRSTKLEDSAMYFCASGGGTQYFGPGTRLTVL.

About this clone itself: Distinct nucleotide sequences in the sample also encode this CDR3. This chain links TRBV3-1 (or the pseudogene TRBV3-2) with TRBJ2-7, with a tentative D call TRBD1 (5 bases). Germline CDR1 is LGHDT and CDR2 is YNNKEL (reference sequence). This CDR3 has 12 residues. V was clipped by 6 bases and J by 3 bases, with 9 bases between them. CDR3 sequence reads: CASSPDSYEQYF. The CDR3 DNA reads TGTGCCAGCAGTCCTGACAGCTACGAGCAGTACTTC.

This clone has a single count. This chain connects TRBV7-9 to TRBJ1-1; D is perhaps TRBD1 (5 bases). The ends were cut back, 7 bases at V and 1 base at J, with 16 bases in the middle. The CDR3 extends over 15 amino acids. Germline V gene lookup returns CDR1 SEHNR and CDR2 FQNEAQ (reference sequence). The CDR3 DNA follows: TGTGCCAGCAACCGTCCCGGGGGGGGGAACACTGAAGCTTTCTTT. Protein sequence: CASNRPGGGNTEAFF. The variable domain in full, with the rest retrieved from reference TRBV7-9 and TRBJ1-1, is DTGVSQNPRHKITKRGQNVTFRCDPISEHNRLYWYRQTLGQGPEFLTYFQNEAQLEKSRLLSDRFSAERPKGSFSTLEIQRTEQGDSAMYLCASNRPGGGNTEAFFGQGTRLTVV.

J is TRBJ2-3 and V is TRBV4-2; D might be TRBD2 (6 bases). Trimming cost V 4 bases and J 6 bases, with 17 bases left between them. Germline V CDR1 and CDR2: LGHNA, YNFKEQ. This CDR3 contains 15 residues. The CDR3 nucleotides are TGTGCCAGCAGCCCTTTGGCGGGGACGGGGGATACGCAGTATTTT. The encoded protein is CASSPLAGTGDTQYF.

This chain joins TRBV5-1 and TRBJ1-2; D is unresolved. Germline V gene lookup returns CDR1 SGHRS and CDR2 YFSETQ. Trimming left V 0 bases short and J 3 bases short, with 6 bases between. The CDR3 runs to 13 residues. In DNA, the CDR3 is TGCGCCAGCAGCTTGGGCTGGGACTATGGCTACACCTTC. It translates to CASSLGWDYGYTF.

J is TRBJ2-3 and V is TRBV6-5; 8 bases are a match to TRBD2. Losses at the gene ends were 7 bases for V and 1 base for J; bases not matched to a gene: 1. CDR3 length: 13 amino acids. Germline V gene data show CDR1 as MNHEY and CDR2 as SVGAGI. The CDR3 DNA follows: TGTGCCAGCACGCGGGGGGGCACAGATACGCAGTATTTT. It is translated as CASTRGGTDTQYF.

The chain is built from TRBV5-1 and TRBJ2-7; the D gene is possibly TRBD2 (5 bases). Per the germline V gene, CDR1 is SGHRS and CDR2 is YFSETQ. Trimming cost V 4 bases and J 3 bases, with 11 bases left between them. There are 13 residues in the CDR3. The CDR3, as DNA: TGCGCCAGCAGCCGTGAGGGCGGCTACGAGCAGTACTTC. Protein product: CASSREGGYEQYF. Based on the CDR3 plus reference TRBV5-1 and TRBJ2-7, the full variable domain is KAGVTQTPRYLIKTRGQQVTLSCSPISGHRSVSWYQQTPGQGLQFLFEYFSETQRNKGNFPGRFSGRQFSNSRSEMNVSTLELGDSALYLCASSREGGYEQYFGPGTRLTVT.

The rearrangement joins TRBV29-1 to TRBJ2-7; no clear D. V was shortened by 1 base and J by 0 bases, with 4 bases between the two germline ends. This CDR3 spans 12 amino acids. Germline assignment: CDR1 SQVTM and CDR2 ANQGSEA. The CDR3 sequence: CSVEGSSYEQYF. The CDR3 bases are TGCAGCGTTGAAGGCAGCTCCTACGAGCAGTACTTC.

The chain carries TRBV20-1 and TRBJ1-1; no clear D gene. The CDR3 is 11 amino acids. Trimming removed 3 bases at V and 1 base at J, with 3 bases between. The germline gives CDR1 DFQATT, CDR2 SNEGSKA (reference sequence). This chain's CDR3 is CSASGNTEAFF. The CDR3 bases are TGCAGTGCTAGCGGGAACACTGAAGCTTTCTTT.

In its sample, this clone was seen once. This sequence joins TRBV5-1 and TRBJ1-1; a possible D gene is TRBD1 (6 bases). Trimming shortened V by 4 bases and J by 5 bases, and 18 bases separated the two germline ends. Per the germline V gene, CDR1 is SGHRS and CDR2 is YFSETQ. The CDR3 covers 15 residues. CDR3 DNA: TGCGCCAGCAGCCCGATAGGGGGGTACGGAACTGAAGCTTTCTTT. Its protein product is CASSPIGGYGTEAFF.

The sample holds one count of this clone. The chain couples TRBV5-6 to TRBJ1-2, with TRBD1 as a possible D gene (6 bases). The germline V gene has CDR1 SGHDT and CDR2 YYEEEE. The length of the CDR3 is 12 residues. V was cut by 4 bases and J by 8 bases, with 12 bases left in between. CDR3 sequence (DNA): TGTGCCAGCAGCCTAGGGGGGGGCGGCTACACCTTC. It encodes CASSLGGGGYTF.

This chain connects TRBV11-2 to TRBJ2-7; D gene uncertain. Trimming left V 0 bases short and J 6 bases short, with 9 bases between. CDR1 and CDR2 from the germline V gene are SGHAT and FQNNGV. CDR3 length: 13 amino acids. Here the CDR3 DNA reads TGTGCCAGCAGCTTAGAAAGAGTAGGCGAGCAGTACTTC. Translation gives CASSLERVGEQYF.

This clone appeared a single time. The chain is built from TRBV7-9 and TRBJ2-6; 7 positions match TRBD1. V was clipped by 5 bases and J by 0 bases; unmatched bases: 1. Germline V lookup: CDR1 SEHNR, CDR2 FQNEAQ (reference sequence). This CDR3 has 15 residues. Here the CDR3 reads CASSPGGSGANVLTF. The CDR3 DNA sequence: TGTGCCAGCAGCCCAGGGGGCTCTGGGGCCAACGTCCTGACTTTC.

J is TRBJ2-1 and V is TRBV5-1; D tentatively reads TRBD1 or TRBD2 (5 bases each). V was trimmed by 3 bases and J by 9 bases, leaving 19 bases between them. This CDR3 is built from 15 residues. Germline CDR1 SGHRS, CDR2 YFSETQ. CDR3: CASSYSGTYPGEQFF. CDR3 sequence (DNA): TGCGCCAGCAGCTACTCCGGGACCTATCCCGGTGAGCAGTTCTTC.

This clone was seen only a few times. The rearrangement uses TRBV19 and TRBJ1-2; 7 bases are a match to TRBD1. Per germline, CDR1 LNHDA and CDR2 SQIVND (reference sequence). The CDR3 is 14 residues long. The trim removed 5 bases at V and 3 bases at J, leaving 6 bases unmatched. CDR3 amino acids: CASSVTGSHYGYTF. The CDR3, as DNA: TGTGCCAGTAGTGTGACAGGGTCCCACTATGGCTACACCTTC.

The table lists this clone with a few counts. This chain links TRBV5-1 with TRBJ1-6; TRBD1 matches 7 bases. CDR1 SGHRS and CDR2 YFSETQ come from the germline V gene. V lost 5 bases, J lost 8 bases, and 1 base stayed unmatched. The CDR3 is made up of 12 amino acids. The chain's CDR3 is CASRTGDSPLHF. The CDR3 bases are TGCGCCAGCAGAACAGGGGATTCACCCCTCCACTTT.

The V call is TRBV11-2, the J call TRBJ1-5; a weak D match, TRBD1 (5 bases). This CDR3 has 15 amino acids. The germline CDR1 and CDR2 sequences are SGHAT and FQNNGV. V was trimmed by 4 bases and J by 0 bases, leaving 10 bases between them. The CDR3 nucleotides read TGTGCCAGCAGCTCAGGGTTTGATAGCAATCAGCCCCAGCATTTT. Amino acids: CASSSGFDSNQPQHF.

CDR3 amino acids: CASSSFGGGSYEQYF. In DNA, the CDR3 is TGTGCCAGCAGTTCTTTCGGGGGCGGGTCCTACGAGCAGTACTTC. The chain uses TRBV6-5 and TRBJ2-7; D is possibly TRBD1 or TRBD2 (6 bases each). The V end was cut by 4 bases, the J end by 1 base, with 14 bases between. Per germline, CDR1 MNHEY and CDR2 SVGAGI. This CDR3 contains 15 residues.

This clone turned up a few times. The chain employs TRBV18 and TRBJ2-2; D uncertain. The CDR3 has 15 amino acids. Between the trimmed V and J ends, which lost 2 bases and 4 bases, there was a span of 11 bases. Germline V gene sequence: CDR1 KGHSH, CDR2 LQKENI. Here the CDR3 reads CASSPMAISTGELFF. The DNA for the CDR3 is TGTGCCAGCTCACCAATGGCTATCAGCACCGGGGAGCTGTTTTTT.

This rearrangement joins TRBV28 to TRBJ1-2; possible D gene TRBD1, 5 bases. The CDR3 is 12 residues long. Trimming cost V 6 bases and J 8 bases, with 13 bases left between them. From germline, CDR1 is MDHEN and CDR2 SYDVKM. The CDR3 DNA is TGTGCCAGCAGATCAGGGAGGAAAGGCTACACCTTC. Protein sequence: CASRSGRKGYTF.

The CDR3 nucleotides read TGTGCCAGCCCCTTCCGGGACAGGGAACTCGGCGAGCAGTACTTC. The encoded protein is CASPFRDRELGEQYF. The rearrangement joins TRBV27 to TRBJ2-7; TRBD1 aligns across 9 bases. V was pared by 8 bases and J by 6 bases, with 14 bases of the junction left unmatched. CDR1 MNHEY and CDR2 SMNVEV come from the germline V gene (reference sequence). The CDR3 runs 15 residues.

The chain has TRBV6-5 and TRBJ2-7; 8 nucleotides agree with TRBD1. This CDR3 comprises 15 residues. The trim removed 3 bases at V and 7 bases at J, leaving 11 bases unmatched. The V gene's germline CDR1 is MNHEY and CDR2 SVGAGI. The CDR3: CASSYGQGAIWEQYF. In DNA form, the CDR3 reads TGTGCCAGCAGTTATGGGCAGGGGGCAATCTGGGAGCAGTACTTC.

The chain employs TRBV5-1 and TRBJ2-1; a possible D gene is TRBD2 (5 bases). The V gene lost 2 bases and the J gene lost 8 bases, with 17 bases spanning the gap. Germline CDR1 is SGHRS and CDR2 is YFSETQ. The length of the CDR3 is 15 residues. The chain's CDR3 is CASSFEEAEGDEQFF. The CDR3 region has the DNA TGCGCCAGCAGCTTCGAGGAGGCCGAAGGCGATGAGCAGTTCTTC.

The chain joins TRBV3-1 (or the pseudogene TRBV3-2) to TRBJ2-1; D could derive from TRBD1 or TRBD2 (5 bases each). This CDR3 region has 13 residues. Germline assignment: CDR1 LGHDT and CDR2 YNNKEL (reference sequence). Trimming pared 0 bases from V and 9 bases from J, leaving 9 bases between. The CDR3 DNA reads as TGTGCCAGCAGCCAAGATTTTGGGACTGAGCAGTTCTTC. Protein product: CASSQDFGTEQFF.

The chain has TRBV18 and TRBJ2-5; the D gene is possibly TRBD2 (5 bases). From germline, CDR1 is KGHSH and CDR2 LQKENI. The length of the CDR3 is 15 residues. Trimming shortened V by 3 bases and J by 5 bases, and 16 bases separated the two germline ends. The CDR3 DNA is TGTGCCAGCTCACCCCAAACCGGAGGCGGGGAGACCCAGTACTTC. The encoded protein is CASSPQTGGGETQYF.

The chain combines TRBV28 with TRBJ1-1; D gene ambiguous. The CDR3 has 10 residues. Germline values: CDR1 MDHEN, CDR2 SYDVKM. V lost 2 bases to trimming and J lost 9 bases, with 4 bases between them. The CDR3 protein is CASSLGQAFF. CDR3 sequence (DNA): TGTGCCAGCAGTTTAGGTCAAGCTTTCTTT.